The 23 T cell receptor beta chains listed next were all sequenced from one sample in a study of T cell changes during pregnancy in multiple sclerosis. TCRdb's copy holds only in-frame clones and misses some; the assay was immunoSEQ multiplex PCR. The repertoire holds 40,000 to 55,000 clones, with 80% to 95% as singletons. Material for sequencing was peripheral blood. Every receptor here comes from a female donor with multiple sclerosis, enrolled in a pregnancy study.

The chain has TRBV9 and TRBJ2-5; D is unresolved. CDR1 SGDLS and CDR2 YYNGEE come from the germline V gene. This CDR3 has 16 amino acids. V was pared by 0 bases and J by 0 bases, with 12 bases between. Here the CDR3 DNA reads TGTGCCAGCAGCGTAGGATTGTTAGGATACCAAGAGACCCAGTACTTC. Its protein product is CASSVGLLGYQETQYF. The variable domain in full, completed from reference TRBV9 and TRBJ2-5, reads DSGVTQTPKHLITATGQRVTLRCSPRSGDLSVYWYQQSLDQGLQFLIQYYNGEERAKGNILERFSAQQFPDLHSELNLSSLELGDSALYFCASSVGLLGYQETQYFGPGTRLLVL.

The gene calls are TRBV7-3 and TRBJ1-3; the D is unclear. CDR3 length equals 15 residues. Germline CDR1 and CDR2: SGHTA and FQGTGA. Trimming removed 2 bases from V and 2 bases from J, with 10 bases in between. CDR3 bases: TGTGCCAGCAGCTTAGAGGGAGGACCTGGAAACACCATATATTTT. Its translation: CASSLEGGPGNTIYF.

The CDR3 bases are TGTGCCAGCAGTTTCTGGGGGACAGCGAACACCGGGGAGCTGTTTTTT. Translated: CASSFWGTANTGELFF. The chain carries TRBV27 and TRBJ2-2; 7 bases agree with TRBD1. CDR1 is MNHEY, CDR2 SMNVEV, per germline (reference sequence). J lost 0 bases, V lost 3 bases, and 4 bases had no gene match. The CDR3 spans 16 residues.

The CDR3: CASSLAEGRNTQYF. In nucleotides, the CDR3 is TGCGCCAGCAGCTTGGCGGAGGGCCGAAATACGCAGTATTTT. The chain links TRBV5-1 to TRBJ2-3; TRBD2 is a possible D gene (6 bases). V lost 0 bases to trimming and J lost 7 bases, with 12 bases between them. Germline-derived CDR1 and CDR2 are SGHRS and YFSETQ. The CDR3 is 14 amino acids. Using reference TRBV5-1 and TRBJ2-3 for the parts outside the CDR3, the full variable domain is KAGVTQTPRYLIKTRGQQVTLSCSPISGHRSVSWYQQTPGQGLQFLFEYFSETQRNKGNFPGRFSGRQFSNSRSEMNVSTLELGDSALYLCASSLAEGRNTQYFGPGTRLTVL.

V gene TRBV19 combines with J gene TRBJ1-5, with 11 nucleotides matching TRBD1. Germline V CDR1 and CDR2: LNHDA, SQIVND (reference sequence). The CDR3 loop spans 17 amino acids. The V segment lost 3 bases and the J segment 4 bases; nucleotides outside the gene matches: 8. In DNA, the CDR3 is TGTGCCAGTAGTATCGGACAGGGGGCATTTTATAATCAGCCCCAGCATTTT. Amino acid sequence: CASSIGQGAFYNQPQHF.

The chain joins TRBV28 to TRBJ2-6; TRBD2 agrees at 11 bases. CDR3 length: 17 amino acids. Germline CDR1 reads MDHEN; CDR2 reads SYDVKM. Trimming cost V 8 bases and J 0 bases; bases outside gene matches: 6. The CDR3 region has the DNA TGTGCCAGCCGCATGACTAGCGGGGACTCTGGGGCCAACGTCCTGACTTTC. Amino acids: CASRMTSGDSGANVLTF.

J is TRBJ2-5 and V is TRBV7-9; tentative D call: TRBD1 (6 bases). V was cut by 3 bases and J by 1 base, with 12 bases left in between. Germline assignment: CDR1 SEHNR and CDR2 FQNEAQ (reference sequence). The length of the CDR3 is 15 residues. CDR3 sequence: CASSFLTGLQETQYF. DNA for the CDR3: TGTGCCAGCAGCTTTCTGACAGGCCTCCAAGAGACCCAGTACTTC. The full variable domain, completed using reference TRBV7-9 and TRBJ2-5, is DTGVSQNPRHKITKRGQNVTFRCDPISEHNRLYWYRQTLGQGPEFLTYFQNEAQLEKSRLLSDRFSAERPKGSFSTLEIQRTEQGDSAMYLCASSFLTGLQETQYFGPGTRLLVL.

The genes are TRBV28 and TRBJ2-7, with 7 bases matching TRBD1. The J segment lost 1 base and the V segment lost 8 bases, leaving 11 bases of the junction unmatched. The germline CDR1 and CDR2 sequences are MDHEN and SYDVKM. The CDR3 extends over 15 amino acids. The CDR3 loop reads CASRKRGQTSYEQYF. The CDR3 bases are TGTGCCAGCCGCAAACGGGGACAGACATCCTACGAGCAGTACTTC.

The chain employs TRBV7-3 and TRBJ2-1; 7 bases agree with TRBD2. The CDR3 is 17 amino acids. The germline V gene has CDR1 SGHTA and CDR2 FQGTGA. J gave up 0 bases and V 4 bases, and 9 bases lay outside the gene matches. In nucleotides, the CDR3 is TGTGCCAGCAGCTCTGGGGCTAGCGGCCGCTCCTACAATGAGCAGTTCTTC. The encoded protein is CASSSGASGRSYNEQFF.

The chain recombines TRBV7-3 with TRBJ1-2, with D possibly being TRBD1 (6 bases). The CDR3 runs to 14 residues. With 2 bases removed from V and 2 bases from J, the gap between germline ends came to 9 bases. CDR1 SGHTA and CDR2 FQGTGA come from the germline V gene. CDR3 in DNA: TGTGCCAGCAGCTTAGGACAGTCGAACTATGGCTACACCTTC. This gives the protein CASSLGQSNYGYTF.

The chain uses TRBV29-1 and TRBJ2-1; D is unresolved. The V gene lost 8 bases and the J gene lost 4 bases, with 6 bases spanning the gap. This CDR3 comprises 10 residues. Germline values: CDR1 SQVTM, CDR2 ANQGSEA. The CDR3 region has the DNA TGCAGCTCCTTATACAATGAGCAGTTCTTC. Translation gives CSSLYNEQFF.

The rearrangement joins TRBV27 to TRBJ2-3; D perhaps matches TRBD2 (5 bases). V dropped 5 bases and J dropped 3 bases, with 15 bases sitting between them. The CDR3 consists of 15 residues. The germline gives CDR1 MNHEY, CDR2 SMNVEV (reference sequence). CDR3 residues: CASSPTKRETDTQYF. CDR3 sequence (DNA): TGTGCCAGCAGTCCAACCAAGAGGGAAACAGATACGCAGTATTTT.

The rearrangement links TRBV7-6 to TRBJ1-2; 7 bases agree with TRBD1. This CDR3 has 14 amino acids. Losses at the gene ends were 1 base for V and 6 bases for J; bases not matched to a gene: 5. Per the germline V gene, CDR1 is SGHVS and CDR2 is FNYEAQ. This chain's CDR3 is CASSLVGGGNGYTF. Written as DNA, the CDR3 is TGTGCCAGCAGCTTAGTAGGGGGCGGGAATGGCTACACCTTC. Complete variable domain (other parts from reference TRBV7-6 and TRBJ1-2): GAGVSQSPRYKVTKRGQDVALRCDPISGHVSLYWYRQALGQGPEFLTYFNYEAQQDKSGLPNDRFSAERPEGSISTLTIQRTEQRDSAMYRCASSLVGGGNGYTFGSGTRLTVV.

The CDR3 DNA reads TGTGCTAGTGGTTTCGCCGGGACAGGGGGCGGGAGTGGAAACACCATATATTTT. This sequence encodes CASGFAGTGGGSGNTIYF. The chain recombines TRBV12-5 with TRBJ1-3; 12 positions agree with TRBD1. The V segment lost 3 bases and the J segment 3 bases; nucleotides outside the gene matches: 9. The V gene's germline CDR1 is LGHNT and CDR2 FRNRAP. This CDR3 is built from 18 residues.

The CDR3 bases are TGTGCCAGCAGCCCCCCGGGACTAGCTACGCAAGAGACCCAGTACTTC. This encodes CASSPPGLATQETQYF. The V gene is TRBV7-9, the J gene TRBJ2-5; TRBD2 matches at 9 bases. The V gene end was trimmed by 5 bases and the J gene end by 2 bases; junction bases not matched to a gene: 9. CDR1 SEHNR and CDR2 FQNEAQ come from the germline V gene (reference sequence). The CDR3 contains 16 residues. Variable domain in full (rest from reference TRBV7-9 and TRBJ2-5): DTGVSQNPRHKITKRGQNVTFRCDPISEHNRLYWYRQTLGQGPEFLTYFQNEAQLEKSRLLSDRFSAERPKGSFSTLEIQRTEQGDSAMYLCASSPPGLATQETQYFGPGTRLLVL.

The rearrangement links TRBV19 to TRBJ2-1; 8 bases match TRBD2. The V segment lost 8 bases and the J segment 6 bases; nucleotides outside the gene matches: 9. Germline V lookup: CDR1 LNHDA, CDR2 SQIVND (reference sequence). This CDR3 is built from 14 residues. Written as DNA, the CDR3 is TGTGCCAGTTCCAACGGGAGGGCCGTCAATGAGCAGTTCTTC. This sequence encodes CASSNGRAVNEQFF.

The V call is TRBV5-5, the J call TRBJ2-7, with D unclear. This CDR3 is 11 amino acids long. From germline, CDR1 is SGHKS and CDR2 YYEKEE (reference sequence). Trimming removed 4 bases at V and 3 bases at J, with 5 bases between. As DNA, the CDR3 is TGTGCCAGCAGCAGAAGCTACGAGCAGTACTTC. This sequence encodes CASSRSYEQYF.

The chain links TRBV28 to TRBJ1-4, with D possibly TRBD1 on 6 matching bases. The CDR3 runs 12 residues. Trimming removed 8 bases at V and 5 bases at J, with 9 bases between. From germline, CDR1 is MDHEN and CDR2 SYDVKM. The CDR3 sequence is CASRQGNEKLFF. The DNA of the CDR3 is TGTGCCAGCCGGCAGGGGAATGAAAAACTGTTTTTT.

This chain connects TRBV2 to TRBJ2-2; D remains unclear. The CDR3 is 13 residues long. The germline V and J ends were trimmed by 7 bases and 4 bases, with 10 bases remaining between them. Germline loops: CDR1 SNHLY, CDR2 FYNNEI. CDR3 in DNA: TGTGCCAGCATGGTCGCCGGCACCGGGGAGCTGTTTTTT. It is translated as CASMVAGTGELFF.

This chain connects TRBV11-3 to TRBJ2-2; 13 nucleotides agree with TRBD2. CDR1 is SGHNT, CDR2 YENEEA, per germline. With 1 base clipped from V and 2 bases from J, the junction kept 10 bases outside the gene matches. The CDR3 totals 20 residues. The CDR3 DNA is TGTGCCAGCAGCTTAGGTCCCTCTACTAGCGGGAGGGGAAACACCGGGGAGCTGTTTTTT. This codes for CASSLGPSTSGRGNTGELFF.

This chain joins TRBV29-1 and TRBJ2-2, with a possible D match to TRBD2 (6 bases). The ends were cut back, 7 bases at V and 0 bases at J, with 9 bases in the middle. Germline V lookup: CDR1 SQVTM, CDR2 ANQGSEA. This CDR3 has 13 amino acids. CDR3 region: CSAGDTNTGELFF. DNA for the CDR3: TGCAGCGCGGGGGATACGAACACCGGGGAGCTGTTTTTT.

V gene TRBV28 combines with J gene TRBJ1-2; tentatively, D is TRBD1 (6 bases). The length of the CDR3 is 14 residues. Germline lookup yields CDR1 MDHEN and CDR2 SYDVKM. V lost 5 bases to trimming and J lost 3 bases, with 13 bases between them. The CDR3 region is CASSTTDRYYGYTF. The CDR3, as DNA: TGTGCCAGCAGTACGACGGACAGATACTATGGCTACACCTTC.

The chain joins TRBV2 to TRBJ2-5; the D gene is possibly TRBD1 (8 bases). The CDR3 is made up of 18 amino acids. Germline-derived CDR1 and CDR2 are SNHLY and FYNNEI. Trimming took off 9 bases at V and 1 base at J, with 27 bases between the two ends. The CDR3 is CASTPGTGSAGLQETQYF. Here the CDR3 DNA reads TGTGCCAGTACTCCCGGGACAGGTTCAGCGGGGCTCCAAGAGACCCAGTACTTC. The full variable domain, its missing parts supplied by reference TRBV2 and TRBJ2-5, is EPEVTQTPSHQVTQMGQEVILRCVPISNHLYFYWYRQILGQKVEFLVSFYNNEISEKSEIFDDQFSVERPDGSNFTLKIRSTKLEDSAMYFCASTPGTGSAGLQETQYFGPGTRLLVL.